The clone carrying this T cell receptor beta chain was counted at least ten times. The antigen remains unidentified. 5'-RACE, quantitative and with molecular barcodes, yielded the TCR beta libraries. In TCRdb, the 5' RACE reads were re-called with MiXCR into one record per CDR3 protein. The top ten hold roughly 3.5% of the sample, which has 450,000 to 550,000 distinct CDR3 sequences, approximately 5.3% seen once. This sample is part of a study of CD8 T cells in ankylosing spondylitis. General study results and limits: Typical of ankylosing spondylitis blood, it appeared, was a TCR beta motif of fewer than 10 highly homologous variants. Researchers reportedly found disease-linked clones significantly enriched in matched ankylosing spondylitis synovial fluid.

Losses at the gene ends were 3 bases for V and 3 bases for J; bases not matched to a gene: 9. Germline values: CDR1 SGHRS, CDR2 YFSETQ. This CDR3 is 16 amino acids long. The V call is TRBV5-1, the J call TRBJ1-1; 9 bases align to TRBD1. Sequenced input: blood, either unsorted or a sorted T cell fraction (not recorded which). The receptor was isolated from a male donor with ankylosing spondylitis. DNA for the CDR3: TGCGCCAGCAGCTCGACGGTACAGGGGGCGGACACTGAAGCTTTCTTT. Its protein is CASSSTVQGADTEAFF.